Following are 8 T cell receptor beta chains from one sample sequenced in a study of T cells in Graves' hyperthyroidism and ophthalmopathy. Researchers took RNA transcripts and amplified the TCR beta CDR3 regions from them. A first-round RT-PCR of the TCR CDR3 used the HTBI primer set. From the multiplex PCR reads, TCRdb called clonotypes with MiXCR, one entry per CDR3 protein. The sample has 600,000 to 650,000 distinct CDR3 sequences, about a sixth seen once. The sequenced material came from blood. These receptors all come from a woman in her thirties with Graves' hyperthyroidism.

A word on this clonotype: A much bigger clone sits one base away, suggesting this may be a read error. This chain connects TRBV18 to TRBJ2-1; D assignment may be TRBD1 or TRBD2 (7 bases each). Between the trimmed V and J ends, which lost 4 bases and 6 bases, there was a span of 13 bases. The CDR3 contains 14 residues. The germline gives CDR1 KGHSH, CDR2 LQKENI. The CDR3 DNA is TGTGCCAGCTCACGACAGGGAGGGGTCAATGAGCAGTTCTTC. This codes for CASSRQGGVNEQFF.

This clonotype was counted ten times or more. The chain uses TRBV6-1 and TRBJ2-1; 7 nucleotides line up with TRBD2. In germline, CDR1 is MNHNS, CDR2 SASEGT. This CDR3 has 15 residues. The ends lost 10 bases at V and 1 base at J; junction bases unmatched: 10. CDR3 in amino acids: CATTLRLASYNEQFF. The CDR3 DNA reads as TGTGCCACGACCCTCCGACTAGCATCCTACAATGAGCAGTTCTTC.

V gene TRBV28 combines with J gene TRBJ2-3, with 9 bases identical to TRBD2. The CDR3 spans 15 residues. The V and J ends lost 3 bases and 6 bases, in that order; junction bases with no gene match: 7. From germline, CDR1 is MDHEN and CDR2 SYDVKM. As DNA, the CDR3 is TGTGCCAGCAGTTTCAGAGCGGGAGGAGGTGATACGCAGTATTTT. It is translated as CASSFRAGGGDTQYF. The variable domain in full, completed from reference TRBV28 and TRBJ2-3, reads DVKVTQSSRYLVKRTGEKVFLECVQDMDHENMFWYRQDPGLGLRLIYFSYDVKMKEKGDIPEGYSVSREKKERFSLILESASTNQTSMYLCASSFRAGGGDTQYFGPGTRLTVL.

This clonotype was recorded at least ten times. V gene TRBV6-1 combines with J gene TRBJ2-1, with 9 bases identical to TRBD2. V trimming: 8 bases; J trimming: 3 bases; junction bases outside the gene matches: 2. Germline loops: CDR1 MNHNS, CDR2 SASEGT. The CDR3 spans 13 residues. This CDR3 reads CASGSGSYNEQFF. In DNA, the CDR3 is TGTGCCAGCGGTAGCGGGAGCTACAATGAGCAGTTCTTC.

This clonotype showed up many times. A read error may produce the germline difference seen at one junction end. J is TRBJ1-5 and V is TRBV28, with D tentatively TRBD1 (5 bases). Germline CDR1 and CDR2: MDHEN and SYDVKM. The CDR3 length is 14 residues. CDR3 nucleotide sequence: TGTGCCAGCAGTTCCCTAGGGGAGGATCAACCCCAGCATTTT. Residues: CASSSLGEDQPQHF.

This clonotype showed up many times. This sequence joins TRBV2 and TRBJ2-3; the D gene is possibly TRBD2 (5 bases). Germline assignment: CDR1 SNHLY and CDR2 FYNNEI. V lost 2 bases to trimming and J lost 2 bases, with 11 bases between them. CDR3 length: 15 residues. CDR3 protein: CASSERGTTTDTQYF. CDR3 sequence (DNA): TGTGCCAGCAGTGAACGGGGAACTACCACAGATACGCAGTATTTT.

This clonotype was counted between two and nine times. CDR3 sequence (DNA): TGTGCCAGCAGGCACGGCTCCGGGTACGAGCAGTACTTC. Amino acid sequence: CASRHGSGYEQYF. The chain employs TRBV27 and TRBJ2-7, with D hard to call. V gave up 6 bases and J gave up 4 bases, with 13 bases separating them. The germline CDR1 and CDR2 sequences are MNHEY and SMNVEV (reference sequence). The CDR3 has 13 residues.

The chain employs TRBV25-1 and TRBJ1-4, with TRBD1 identical over 10 bases. J gave up 5 bases and V 8 bases, and 14 bases lay outside the gene matches. Germline CDR1 and CDR2: MGHDK and SYGVNS. The CDR3 contains 17 residues. This chain's CDR3 is CASLPAVGTGENEKLFF. Written as DNA, the CDR3 is TGTGCCAGCCTGCCAGCAGTGGGGACAGGGGAAAATGAAAAACTGTTTTTT.